Listed below are T cell receptor beta chains from one sample, sequenced in a study of spatial heterogeneity in lung cancer. TCRdb used MiXCR to reprocess the 5' RACE reads, holding one entry per CDR3 protein. Seen here are 2,800 or so distinct CDR3 sequences, 45% to 50% observed once, and the top ten hold 63%. Sequencing was performed on lung tumor tissue, taken at surgery. These receptors were collected from a male donor with early-stage non-small cell lung cancer. Each CDR3 is given with its conserved first and last residue. D genes are given only for firm matches. Expanded clones are given a class, and other clones once, few, many or no size at all.

CDR3: CASSLGQGMNTEAFF; DNA: TGTGCCAGCAGCTTAGGGCAGGGAATGAACACTGAAGCTTTCTTT; D: -; J: TRBJ1-1; V: TRBV7-6; size: large
CDR3: CASRGAQFPYGYTF; DNA: TGTGCCAGCAGAGGGGCCCAATTCCCCTATGGCTACACCTTC; D: -; J: TRBJ1-2; V: TRBV7-3; size: -
CDR3: CASVLGTWGTGELFF; DNA: TGTGCCAGCGTTTTGGGGACATGGGGCACCGGGGAGCTGTTTTTT; D: -; J: TRBJ2-2; V: TRBV27; size: -
CDR3: CSASSEYEQYF; DNA: TGCAGTGCTAGTTCGGAGTACGAGCAGTACTTC; D: -; J: TRBJ2-7; V: TRBV20-1; size: -
CDR3: CASTSTSGRRFF; DNA: TGTGCCAGCACCTCGACTAGCGGGAGGAGGTTCTTC; D: TRBD2; J: TRBJ2-1; V: TRBV6-2/TRBV6-3; size: medium-sized
CDR3: CASDSSGANVLTF; DNA: TGTGCCAGTGATAGCTCTGGGGCCAACGTCCTGACTTTC; D: -; J: TRBJ2-6; V: TRBV6-6; size: -
CDR3: CASSLAGSGGAYEQFF; DNA: TGTGCCAGCAGCTTAGCGGGTAGCGGGGGGGCCTATGAGCAGTTCTTC; D: TRBD2; J: TRBJ2-1; V: TRBV7-2; size: few
CDR3: CASSSTSYNEQFF; DNA: TGTGCCAGCAGCTCGACGTCTTACAATGAGCAGTTCTTC; D: -; J: TRBJ2-1; V: TRBV12-3/TRBV12-4; size: -
CDR3: CASIPEQYF; DNA: TGTGCCAGCATCCCCGAGCAGTACTTC; D: -; J: TRBJ2-7; V: TRBV27; size: once
CDR3: CASRGGSGRGETQYF; DNA: TGTGCCAGCAGGGGGGGCTCCGGGAGAGGGGAGACCCAGTACTTC; D: -; J: TRBJ2-5; V: TRBV12-3/TRBV12-4; size: medium-sized
CDR3: CATSRPGMGAREQYF; DNA: TGTGCCACCAGCAGACCCGGGATGGGGGCTAGGGAGCAGTACTTC; D: -; J: TRBJ2-7; V: TRBV15; size: -
CDR3: CASRYTNRGPTYEQYF; DNA: TGTGCCAGCAGGTACACTAACAGGGGACCCACCTACGAGCAGTACTTC; D: TRBD1; J: TRBJ2-7; V: TRBV28; size: -
CDR3: CASSLGQLNTGELFF; DNA: TGTGCCAGCAGCTTAGGACAGTTAAACACCGGGGAGCTGTTTTTT; D: -; J: TRBJ2-2; V: TRBV7-2; size: medium-sized
CDR3: CASSTMGQTSYEQYF; DNA: TGTGCCAGTAGTACCATGGGACAGACCTCCTACGAGCAGTACTTC; D: TRBD1; J: TRBJ2-7; V: TRBV19; size: -
CDR3: CSAPDRDWGEQYF; DNA: TGCAGTGCCCCGGACAGGGATTGGGGCGAGCAGTACTTC; D: TRBD1; J: TRBJ2-7; V: TRBV20-1; size: -
CDR3: CSVYGGLQETQYF; DNA: TGCAGCGTTTATGGGGGATTGCAAGAGACCCAGTACTTC; D: -; J: TRBJ2-5; V: TRBV29-1; size: -
CDR3: CSATVAGKDHEQYF; DNA: TGCAGTGCAACCGTTGCGGGAAAGGATCACGAGCAGTACTTC; D: -; J: TRBJ2-7; V: TRBV20-1; size: -
CDR3: CASRPGGMNTEAFF; DNA: TGTGCCAGCAGGCCTGGGGGGATGAACACTGAAGCTTTCTTT; D: -; J: TRBJ1-1; V: TRBV12-3/TRBV12-4; size: few
CDR3: CASGPDRPLNTEAFF; DNA: TGTGCTAGTGGCCCCGACAGACCCTTGAACACTGAAGCTTTCTTT; D: -; J: TRBJ1-1; V: TRBV12-5; size: -
CDR3: CASSLEVAGASEQYF; DNA: TGCGCCAGCAGCTTGGAGGTAGCGGGGGCCTCCGAGCAGTACTTC; D: TRBD2; J: TRBJ2-7; V: TRBV5-1; size: -
CDR3: CASSSPPGSGGLGVRVEQYF; DNA: TGTGCCAGCTCGAGTCCGCCCGGTTCGGGGGGCCTCGGGGTCCGTGTCGAGCAGTACTTC; D: -; J: TRBJ2-7; V: TRBV19; size: -
CDR3: CASRGTNSGNTIYF; DNA: TGTGCCAGCAGAGGGACAAACTCTGGAAACACCATATATTTT; D: -; J: TRBJ1-3; V: TRBV2; size: -
CDR3: CSVGGLAGGSSYNEQFF; DNA: TGCAGCGTTGGGGGGCTAGCGGGAGGAAGCTCCTACAATGAGCAGTTCTTC; D: TRBD2; J: TRBJ2-1; V: TRBV29-1; size: -
CDR3: CASSRREAYEQYF; DNA: TGTGCCAGCAGTAGACGGGAAGCCTACGAGCAGTACTTC; D: -; J: TRBJ2-7; V: TRBV7-9; size: medium-sized
CDR3: CASSLLWTGNTGELFF; DNA: TGTGCCAGCAGTCTGTTGTGGACAGGGAACACCGGGGAGCTGTTTTTT; D: TRBD1; J: TRBJ2-2; V: TRBV3-1; size: once
CDR3: CASSETGQLAKNIQYF; DNA: TGTGCCAGCAGCGAAACAGGACAACTAGCCAAAAACATTCAGTACTTC; D: -; J: TRBJ2-4; V: TRBV7-2; size: medium-sized
CDR3: CASSSDSTTGNTIYF; DNA: TGCGCCAGCAGCTCCGACAGCACAACTGGAAACACCATATATTTT; D: -; J: TRBJ1-3; V: TRBV5-1; size: large
CDR3: CASSSTRGSYSYEQYF; DNA: TGTGCCAGCTCATCTACGAGGGGGAGCTACTCCTACGAGCAGTACTTC; D: -; J: TRBJ2-7; V: TRBV18; size: few